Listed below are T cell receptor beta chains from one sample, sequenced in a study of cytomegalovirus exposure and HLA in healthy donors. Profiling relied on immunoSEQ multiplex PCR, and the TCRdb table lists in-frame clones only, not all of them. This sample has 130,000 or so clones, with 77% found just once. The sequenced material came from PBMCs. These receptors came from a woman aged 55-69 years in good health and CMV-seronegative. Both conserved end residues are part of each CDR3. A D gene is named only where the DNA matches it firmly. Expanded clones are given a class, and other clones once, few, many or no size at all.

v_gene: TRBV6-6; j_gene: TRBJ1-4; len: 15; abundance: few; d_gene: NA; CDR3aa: CASSYSRPASEKLFF; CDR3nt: TGTGCCAGCAGTTACTCGCGGCCGGCCAGTGAAAAACTGTTTTTT
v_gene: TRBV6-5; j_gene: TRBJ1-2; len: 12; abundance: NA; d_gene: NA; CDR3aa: CATRQVNYGYTF; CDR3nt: TGTGCCACCAGACAGGTTAACTATGGCTACACCTTC
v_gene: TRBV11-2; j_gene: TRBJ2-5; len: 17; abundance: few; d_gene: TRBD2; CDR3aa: CASSRGTSGRAEETQYF; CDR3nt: TGTGCCAGCAGTCGAGGGACTAGCGGGAGGGCCGAAGAGACCCAGTACTTC
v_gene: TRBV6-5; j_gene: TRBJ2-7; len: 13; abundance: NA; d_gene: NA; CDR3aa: CASSFGSEYEQYF; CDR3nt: TGTGCCAGCAGTTTCGGGTCCGAATACGAGCAGTACTTC
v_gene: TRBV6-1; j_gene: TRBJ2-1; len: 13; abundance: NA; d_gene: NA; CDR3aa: CASRAPFSIEQFF; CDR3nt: TGTGCCAGCAGGGCTCCCTTTAGCATAGAGCAGTTCTTC
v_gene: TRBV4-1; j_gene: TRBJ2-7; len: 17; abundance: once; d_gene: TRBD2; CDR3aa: CASSQVGLAGSPYEQYF; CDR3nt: TGCGCCAGCAGCCAGGTTGGACTAGCGGGATCTCCCTACGAGCAGTACTTC
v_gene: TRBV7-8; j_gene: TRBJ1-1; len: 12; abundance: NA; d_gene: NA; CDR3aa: CASSRPGTEAFF; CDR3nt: TGTGCCAGCAGCCGGCCGGGGACTGAAGCTTTCTTT
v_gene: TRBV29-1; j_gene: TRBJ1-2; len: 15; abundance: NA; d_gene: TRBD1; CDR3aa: CSASGTGGSNYGYTF; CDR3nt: TGCAGCGCTTCCGGGACAGGGGGCAGTAACTATGGCTACACCTTC
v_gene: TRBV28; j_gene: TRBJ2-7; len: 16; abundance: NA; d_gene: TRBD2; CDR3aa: CASRPGTRGLGNEQYF; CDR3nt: TGTGCCAGCAGGCCCGGGACTAGGGGCTTGGGGAACGAGCAGTACTTC
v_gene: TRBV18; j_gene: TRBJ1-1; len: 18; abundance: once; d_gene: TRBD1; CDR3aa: CASSPSRDRGILNTEAFF; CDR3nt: TGTGCCAGCTCACCATCCCGGGACAGGGGTATATTGAACACTGAAGCTTTCTTT
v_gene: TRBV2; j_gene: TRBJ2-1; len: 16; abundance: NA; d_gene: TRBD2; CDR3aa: CASSGPSSGSSNEQFF; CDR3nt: TGTGCCAGCAGCGGACCGTCTAGCGGGAGTTCGAATGAGCAGTTCTTC
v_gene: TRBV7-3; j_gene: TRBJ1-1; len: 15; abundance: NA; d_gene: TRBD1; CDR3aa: CASSPTGGTGTEAFF; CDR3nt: TGTGCCAGCAGCCCAACAGGGGGAACGGGCACTGAAGCTTTCTTT